This TCR beta chain was sequenced during a study of blood T cell dynamics during melanoma immunotherapy (TCRdb year 2020). Some background on the complete study: The patients had metastatic melanoma and were given first-line pembrolizumab or nivolumab plus ipilimumab as standard of care in the United Kingdom. The training cohort was made up of consecutive patients, while a further independent group of patients from the same centre was pooled to form an external validation set. Peripheral T cell receptor repertoires of metastatic melanoma patients were profiled before and after one cycle of checkpoint inhibitor therapy to find early correlates of response.

For every bulk PBMC sample, a fixed 350 ng of DNA was loaded. The immunoSEQ TCRb Assay kit was used according to manufacturer instructions to amplify TCR beta CDR3 sequences from genomic DNA. The KAPA Library Quantification Kit for Illumina platforms was used to quantify the pooled libraries by qPCR. Sequencing of the pooled libraries was done on an Illumina NextSeq 500, with clustering at roughly 0.55-1.2 pM. Regarding the original processing steps: TCR data were analyzed using immunoSEQ ANALYZER and the R LymphoSeq package. A rearrangement efficiency score was calculated as productive divided by the sum of productive and non-productive CDR3 sequences. Clonality was measured with the Gini coefficient and diversity with the Renyi index at alpha=1, compared pairwise between timepoints within each patient. In LymphoSeq, clonal relatedness was computed with an edit distance of 3 and repertoire similarity was computed with the Bhattacharyya coefficient. Linear discriminant analysis on week-3 changes in clonality and diversity was built with the R MASS and caret packages to classify response. Here the immuneACCESS table is served through TCRdb, limited to in-frame sequences with V and J called. Missing clones are a known gap in these copies; in checked studies unresolved V genes cover under half, and the rest lacks a known reason. Clonal size and the V and J genes are those of that table, whereas D and trimming came from the DNA. The sample has about 5,800 clones on record, nearly 90% of them singletons. The ten largest clones take up 3% to 4% of the sample.

The sample's time point label, decoded: pre-treatment baseline. Blood was sampled before treatment (T0) and at week 3 (W3), after the first cycle of checkpoint blockade. Except for a couple of patients with rapid clinical progression, response was assessed 12 weeks after the first infusion by RECIST 1.1; disease control meant complete response, partial response or stable disease. Patients with prior systemic cancer treatment, concomitant immunosuppressant therapy or synchronous other active malignancies were excluded. Both bulk PBMC and plasma cell-free DNA were sequenced for TCR beta so that circulating cells and T cell turnover could be tracked. Lymphoprep and SepMate tubes were used to isolate PBMC from blood, and red cell lysis was then performed. QIAamp DNA Blood Mini kits were used to extract DNA from PBMC and sorted T cell subsets. With respect to this clone: The specificity of this receptor is unknown. No qualities accompany the bases; no much larger clone lies one base away.

Overall results and qualifications from the work: The relatively small sample size was acknowledged as something that could potentially limit how far the results can be generalized. The study could not determine whether the T cell clones driving repertoire changes were melanoma-specific or reflected general immune activation. Patients who later achieved disease control showed a bifurcated PBMC repertoire reorganization at W3, with increased clonality or increased diversity, unlike progressors.

CDR1 MGHRA and CDR2 YSYEKL are derived from the germline V gene. The V end loses 5 bases and the J end loses 3 bases, and a stretch of 2 bases separates them. The CDR3, from cysteine to phenylalanine, totals 11 residues. Solely the CDR3 DNA is kept, with 33 bases framed from the first base. This chain is built from TRBV4-1 and TRBJ2-1; the D segment cannot be called with confidence. The clonotype comes from a human donor with melanoma. This material consisted of blood, taken from a patient treated with checkpoint blockade. The DNA sequence is TGCGCCAGCAGCTACTACAATGAGCAGTTCTTC. This translates into CASSYYNEQFF.